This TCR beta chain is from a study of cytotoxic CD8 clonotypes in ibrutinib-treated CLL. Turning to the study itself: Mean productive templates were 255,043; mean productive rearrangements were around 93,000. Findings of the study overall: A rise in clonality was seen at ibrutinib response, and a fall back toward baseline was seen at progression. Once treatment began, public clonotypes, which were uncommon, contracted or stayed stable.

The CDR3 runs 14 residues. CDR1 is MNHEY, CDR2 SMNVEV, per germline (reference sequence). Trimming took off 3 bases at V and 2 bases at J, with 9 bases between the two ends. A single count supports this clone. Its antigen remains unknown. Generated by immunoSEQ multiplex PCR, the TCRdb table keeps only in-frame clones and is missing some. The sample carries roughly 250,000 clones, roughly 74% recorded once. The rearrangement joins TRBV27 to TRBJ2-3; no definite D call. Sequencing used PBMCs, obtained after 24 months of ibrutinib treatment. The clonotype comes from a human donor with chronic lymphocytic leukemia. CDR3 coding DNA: TGTGCCAGCAGTTTCTCACAGACCACAGATACGCAGTATTTT. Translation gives CASSFSQTTDTQYF.